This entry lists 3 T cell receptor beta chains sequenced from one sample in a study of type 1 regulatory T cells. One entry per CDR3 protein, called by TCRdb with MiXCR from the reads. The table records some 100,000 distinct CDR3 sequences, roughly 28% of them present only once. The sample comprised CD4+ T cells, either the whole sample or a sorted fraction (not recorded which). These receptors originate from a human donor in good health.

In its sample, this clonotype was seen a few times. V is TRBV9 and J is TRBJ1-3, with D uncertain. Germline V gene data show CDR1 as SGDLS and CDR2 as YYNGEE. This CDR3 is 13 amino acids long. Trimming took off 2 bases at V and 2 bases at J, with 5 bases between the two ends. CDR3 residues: CASSVQTGNTIYF. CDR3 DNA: TGTGCCAGCAGCGTTCAAACTGGAAACACCATATATTTT.

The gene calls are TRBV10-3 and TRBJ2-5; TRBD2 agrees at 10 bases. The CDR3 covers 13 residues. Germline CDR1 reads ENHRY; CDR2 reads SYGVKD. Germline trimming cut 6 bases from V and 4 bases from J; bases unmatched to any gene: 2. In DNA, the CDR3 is TGTGCCATCAGGAGGACTAGCGGAGAGACCCAGTACTTC. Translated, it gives CAIRRTSGETQYF.

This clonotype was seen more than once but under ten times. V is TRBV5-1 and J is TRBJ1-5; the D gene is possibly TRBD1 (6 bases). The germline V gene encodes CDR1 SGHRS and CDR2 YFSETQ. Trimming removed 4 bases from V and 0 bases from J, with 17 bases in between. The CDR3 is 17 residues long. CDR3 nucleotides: TGCGCCAGCAGCCCAGTCCCGGGACACCCTAGCAATCAGCCCCAGCATTTT. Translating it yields CASSPVPGHPSNQPQHF.